These 25 T cell receptor beta chains were all obtained from the same sample, sequenced in a study of T cell changes during pregnancy in multiple sclerosis. Produced via immunoSEQ multiplex PCR; TCRdb's table is partial and in-frame only. The sample records nearly 110,000 clones, about 90% being singletons. Material: peripheral blood, obtained before pregnancy. The receptors derive from a female donor with multiple sclerosis, enrolled in a pregnancy study.

This clone is a singleton in its sample. The V call is TRBV7-8, the J call TRBJ2-1, with 7 bases identical to TRBD1. CDR3 length equals 11 residues. V shed 5 bases, J shed 13 bases, and the junction held 5 bases outside the gene matches. Germline values: CDR1 SGHVS, CDR2 FQNEAQ. CDR3 region: CASSLNRGQFF. The CDR3, as DNA: TGTGCCAGCAGCCTAAACAGGGGACAGTTCTTC.

This rearrangement joins TRBV9 to TRBJ2-2; 8 bases align to TRBD2. V dropped 0 bases and J dropped 2; count of bases not matched to a gene: 3. CDR1 SGDLS and CDR2 YYNGEE come from the germline V gene. The CDR3 consists of 16 residues. The CDR3 spells CASSVASGSNTGELFF. CDR3 in DNA: TGTGCCAGCAGCGTAGCCAGCGGGAGTAACACCGGGGAGCTGTTTTTT.

V is TRBV10-3 and J is TRBJ2-1, with D perhaps TRBD1 (6 bases). The CDR3 is 12 residues long. The V gene lost 4 bases and the J gene lost 8 bases, with 9 bases spanning the gap. In germline, CDR1 is ENHRY, CDR2 SYGVKD. The CDR3 loop reads CAISGTAHEQFF. In DNA form, the CDR3 reads TGTGCCATCAGTGGGACAGCCCATGAGCAGTTCTTC.

The V call is TRBV7-3, the J call TRBJ2-1; 12 bases match TRBD2. J lost 5 bases, V lost 2 bases, and 10 bases had no gene match. In germline, CDR1 is SGHTA, CDR2 FQGTGA. This CDR3 spans 18 amino acids. The CDR3 DNA is TGTGCCAGCAGCTTACGGCCTCGGGCTAGCGGGGGGGACAATGAGCAGTTCTTC. It codes for CASSLRPRASGGDNEQFF.

This clone was recorded a few times. V usage is TRBV9 and J usage is TRBJ1-3; 7 bases match TRBD1. The V gene end was trimmed by 3 bases and the J gene end by 0 bases; junction bases not matched to a gene: 6. Germline assignment: CDR1 SGDLS and CDR2 YYNGEE. The length of the CDR3 is 16 residues. The CDR3 DNA reads as TGTGCCAGCAGCGGACGGGACAGCATCTCTGGAAACACCATATATTTT. Translating gives CASSGRDSISGNTIYF.

The J gene is TRBJ1-5, the V gene TRBV5-4; D possibly corresponds to TRBD1 (5 bases). V was shortened by 0 bases and J by 6 bases, with 10 bases between the two germline ends. Germline V gene lookup returns CDR1 SGHNT and CDR2 YYREEE (reference sequence). The CDR3 extends over 14 amino acids. CDR3 loop: CASSLGRGSQPQHF. DNA of the CDR3: TGTGCCAGCAGCTTGGGTAGGGGTAGTCAGCCCCAGCATTTT.

This chain uses TRBV18 with TRBJ1-2, with a weak D call TRBD1 (5 bases). Trimming stripped 5 bases from V and 0 bases from J, with 13 bases between. The CDR3 consists of 15 residues. Germline loops: CDR1 KGHSH, CDR2 LQKENI. The CDR3 is CASSSRTRTNYGYTF. CDR3 DNA: TGTGCCAGCTCATCCCGGACAAGAACTAACTATGGCTACACCTTC. The whole variable domain, filled in from reference TRBV18 and TRBJ1-2, reads NAGVMQNPRHLVRRRGQEARLRCSPMKGHSHVYWYRQLPEEGLKFMVYLQKENIIDESGMPKERFSAEFPKEGPSILRIQQVVRGDSAAYFCASSSRTRTNYGYTFGSGTRLTVV.

This clone appeared a few times. The rearrangement uses TRBV7-8 and TRBJ2-4, with 7 nucleotides matching TRBD1. Trimming took 5 bases from V and 7 from J; bases not matched to a gene: 5. The germline V gene encodes CDR1 SGHVS and CDR2 FQNEAQ. This CDR3 contains 13 residues. The CDR3 protein is CASSIRGQNIQYF. DNA of the CDR3: TGTGCCAGCAGCATAAGGGGACAGAACATTCAGTACTTC.

CDR3 sequence (DNA): TGTGCCAGCAGCCGTTCAGGCATCGTAGATAACTATGGCTACACCTTC. The encoded protein is CASSRSGIVDNYGYTF. V usage is TRBV7-2 and J usage is TRBJ1-2; D not resolved. Trimming took off 5 bases at V and 1 base at J, with 17 bases between the two ends. Germline CDR1 and CDR2: SGHTA and FQGNSA. This CDR3 comprises 16 residues.

The chain employs TRBV2 and TRBJ2-5, with 14 bases lining up with TRBD2. Germline V gene data show CDR1 as SNHLY and CDR2 as FYNNEI. This CDR3 spans 18 amino acids. V lost 6 bases and J lost 2; bases outside the gene matches: 11. The chain's CDR3 is CASSQSGTSGRLQETQYF. CDR3 bases: TGTGCCAGCAGCCAATCCGGGACTAGCGGGAGACTACAAGAGACCCAGTACTTC. The whole variable domain, remainder taken from reference TRBV2 and TRBJ2-5, is EPEVTQTPSHQVTQMGQEVILRCVPISNHLYFYWYRQILGQKVEFLVSFYNNEISEKSEIFDDQFSVERPDGSNFTLKIRSTKLEDSAMYFCASSQSGTSGRLQETQYFGPGTRLLVL.

This chain connects TRBV21-1 to TRBJ1-5; whether TRBD1, the table's D call, matches the DNA was not checked. TRBV21-1 is a listed pseudogene. CDR3 length equals 18 residues. CDR3 protein: CASSINRGTESSNQPQHF. CDR3 nucleotide sequence: TGTGCCAGCAGCATAAACCGCGGGACAGAATCAAGCAATCAGCCCCAGCATTTT.

The V call is TRBV5-5, the J call TRBJ2-5; D gene ambiguous. The CDR3 totals 13 residues. Trimming took off 1 base at V and 5 bases at J, with 9 bases between the two ends. Looked up from germline, CDR1 is SGHKS and CDR2 is YYEKEE (reference sequence). The CDR3 DNA reads as TGTGCCAGCAGCTTGACTATCGCTGAGACCCAGTACTTC. Translating it yields CASSLTIAETQYF.

CDR3 amino acids: CASSIKGATSTGELFF. The DNA of the CDR3 is TGTGCCAGTAGTATTAAGGGGGCCACTTCCACCGGGGAGCTGTTTTTT. J is TRBJ2-2 and V is TRBV19; 7 nucleotides match TRBD1. The CDR3 covers 16 residues. CDR1 LNHDA and CDR2 SQIVND come from the germline V gene (reference sequence). J lost 4 bases, V lost 3 bases, and 8 bases had no gene match.

V is TRBV27 and J is TRBJ2-1, with TRBD2 matching 8 bases. CDR3 length: 14 amino acids. Losses at the gene ends were 7 bases for V and 6 bases for J; bases not matched to a gene: 8. Germline CDR1 is MNHEY and CDR2 is SMNVEV (reference sequence). As DNA, the CDR3 is TGTGCCAGCACCGGGCTAGCGGGTATCAATGAGCAGTTCTTC. Translated, it gives CASTGLAGINEQFF.

The chain uses TRBV6-5 and TRBJ2-2; 11 positions agree with TRBD1. The V and J ends lost 0 bases and 6 bases, in that order; junction bases with no gene match: 0. The CDR3 covers 15 residues. CDR1 and CDR2 (germline): MNHEY, SVGAGI. CDR3 sequence reads: CASSYSDRGPGELFF. The CDR3 DNA reads as TGTGCCAGCAGTTACTCGGACAGGGGGCCCGGGGAGCTGTTTTTT.

The rearrangement links TRBV5-4 to TRBJ2-7, with D maybe TRBD1 (6 bases). Germline values: CDR1 SGHNT, CDR2 YYREEE (reference sequence). The CDR3 runs 14 residues. V lost 1 base and J 2 bases, leaving 10 bases between the germline ends. The chain's CDR3 is CASSLLDSTYEQYF. The CDR3 DNA reads as TGTGCCAGCAGCTTGTTGGACAGCACCTACGAGCAGTACTTC.

The chain joins TRBV27 to TRBJ2-7; TRBD1 might be the D (6 bases). With 0 bases removed from V and 2 bases from J, the gap between germline ends came to 14 bases. Germline CDR1 and CDR2: MNHEY and SMNVEV (reference sequence). The CDR3 spans 16 residues. The CDR3 DNA follows: TGTGCCAGCAGTTTATCCCCAGGGGCGGCCACCTACGAGCAGTACTTC. Translated, it gives CASSLSPGAATYEQYF.

The chain links TRBV5-5 to TRBJ2-5; D possibly corresponds to TRBD1 (5 bases). Trimming removed 0 bases from V and 4 bases from J, with 7 bases in between. Germline CDR1 and CDR2: SGHKS and YYEKEE (reference sequence). This CDR3 is 13 amino acids long. CDR3 sequence: CASSLGRGETQYF. The CDR3 nucleotides are TGTGCCAGCAGCTTGGGAAGGGGAGAGACCCAGTACTTC. Using reference TRBV5-5 and TRBJ2-5 for the parts outside the CDR3, the full variable domain is DAGVTQSPTHLIKTRGQQVTLRCSPISGHKSVSWYQQVLGQGPQFIFQYYEKEERGRGNFPDRFSARQFPNYSSELNVNALLLGDSALYLCASSLGRGETQYFGPGTRLLVL.

With respect to this clone: The sample contains more than one DNA sequence encoding this CDR3. The J gene is TRBJ1-1, the V gene TRBV2; D gene unclear. Deletions cut 9 bases from V and 0 bases from J, with 5 bases between. The CDR3 consists of 11 residues. CDR1 is SNHLY, CDR2 FYNNEI, per germline. CDR3 in DNA: TGTGCCAGTTCGGTGAACACTGAAGCTTTCTTT. It specifies CASSVNTEAFF. Drawing the rest from reference TRBV2 and TRBJ1-1, the complete variable domain is EPEVTQTPSHQVTQMGQEVILRCVPISNHLYFYWYRQILGQKVEFLVSFYNNEISEKSEIFDDQFSVERPDGSNFTLKIRSTKLEDSAMYFCASSVNTEAFFGQGTRLTVV.

The J gene is TRBJ1-3, the V gene TRBV28; possible D gene TRBD1, 5 bases. Trimming cost V 4 bases and J 2 bases, with 9 bases left between them. Germline CDR1 is MDHEN and CDR2 is SYDVKM. This CDR3 region has 14 residues. The CDR3 protein is CASSSGGAGNTIYF. The CDR3 nucleotides are TGTGCCAGCAGTTCGGGGGGGGCTGGAAACACCATATATTTT.

This CDR3 reads CASSYTGFEKLFF. The CDR3 region has the DNA TGTGCCAGCAGTTACACCGGGTTTGAAAAACTGTTTTTT. The V gene is TRBV6-5, the J gene TRBJ1-4; D gene uncertain. Between the trimmed V and J ends, which lost 2 bases and 7 bases, there was a span of 8 bases. Germline CDR1 and CDR2: MNHEY and SVGAGI. CDR3 length: 13 amino acids.

The CDR3 here is CASRGFGTGGSGYGYTF. The CDR3 nucleotides are TGTGCCAGCAGGGGGTTTGGGACAGGGGGCTCAGGCTATGGCTACACCTTC. J is TRBJ1-2 and V is TRBV25-1; 12 bases are shared with TRBD1. The CDR3 has 17 amino acids. V shed 6 bases and J 4 bases; nucleotides not matched to a gene: 12. Germline CDR1 and CDR2: MGHDK and SYGVNS.

The chain carries TRBV7-2 and TRBJ2-1, with 12 bases lining up with TRBD2. From germline, CDR1 is SGHTA and CDR2 FQGNSA. The CDR3 sequence is 16 residues long. Unmatched junction bases numbered 7, after V lost 4 bases and J lost 6 bases. The DNA of the CDR3 is TGTGCCAGCAGCTCCTCTATACTAGCGGGAGGCAATGAGCAGTTCTTC. This gives the protein CASSSSILAGGNEQFF.

The chain carries TRBV5-1 and TRBJ1-3; D is perhaps TRBD1 (6 bases). Germline V gives CDR1 SGHRS, CDR2 YFSETQ. V gave up 4 bases and J gave up 2 bases, with 13 bases separating them. This CDR3 spans 15 amino acids. The CDR3 is CASSRRGATGNTIYF. The CDR3 DNA reads TGCGCCAGCAGCAGACGGGGGGCTACTGGAAACACCATATATTTT.

The chain has TRBV10-2 and TRBJ2-5, with 10 bases that match TRBD2. The CDR3 extends over 16 amino acids. Per germline, CDR1 WSHSY and CDR2 SAAADI. V shed 5 bases, J shed 1 base, and the junction held 7 bases outside the gene matches. CDR3 sequence reads: CASSRVAGGLQETQYF. The DNA of the CDR3 is TGCGCCAGCAGTAGGGTAGCGGGGGGACTCCAAGAGACCCAGTACTTC.